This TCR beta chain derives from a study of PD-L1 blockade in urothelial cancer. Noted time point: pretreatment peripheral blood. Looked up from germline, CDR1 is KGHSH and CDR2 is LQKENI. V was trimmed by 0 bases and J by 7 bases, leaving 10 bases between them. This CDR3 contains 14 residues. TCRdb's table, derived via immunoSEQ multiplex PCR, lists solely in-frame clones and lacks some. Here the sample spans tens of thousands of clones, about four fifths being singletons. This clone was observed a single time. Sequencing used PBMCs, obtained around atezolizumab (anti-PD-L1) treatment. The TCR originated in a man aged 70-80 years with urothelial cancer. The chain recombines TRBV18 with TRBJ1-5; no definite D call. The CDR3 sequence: CASSPPEVGQPQHF. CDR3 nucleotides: TGTGCCAGCTCACCACCGGAGGTTGGGCAGCCCCAGCATTTT.